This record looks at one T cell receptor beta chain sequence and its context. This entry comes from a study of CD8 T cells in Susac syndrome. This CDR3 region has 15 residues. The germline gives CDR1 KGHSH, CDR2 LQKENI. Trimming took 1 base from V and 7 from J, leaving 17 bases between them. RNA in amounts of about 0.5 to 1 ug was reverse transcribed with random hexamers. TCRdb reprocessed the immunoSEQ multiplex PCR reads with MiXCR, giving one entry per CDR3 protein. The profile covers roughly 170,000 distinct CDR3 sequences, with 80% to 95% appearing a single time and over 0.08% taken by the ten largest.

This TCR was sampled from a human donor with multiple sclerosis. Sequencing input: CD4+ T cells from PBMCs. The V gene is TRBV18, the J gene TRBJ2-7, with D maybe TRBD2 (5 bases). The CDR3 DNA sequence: TGTGCCAGCTCACCACAACTAACACAGCGGAGGGAGCAGTACTTC. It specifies CASSPQLTQRREQYF.